This entry is about one T cell receptor (beta chain). Antigen unknown. Different DNA sequences within this sample yield the same CDR3. The data were obtained in a study of shared clonotypes between healthy human individuals. Findings and limits, study-wide: Generally, naive subsets came out with larger estimated richness than memory subsets. Non-shared clonotypes had lower generation probabilities than those shared by all four donors. Donors were few, which limited the genetic and exposure-history diversity represented.

TCRdb's copy holds only in-frame clones and misses some; the assay was immunoSEQ multiplex PCR. The table shows approximately 740,000 clones, with approximately 79% occurring only once. CD4+ cell separation produced CD45RA+ naive and CD45RA-negative memory subsets. The germline V and J ends were trimmed by 1 base and 0 bases, with 10 bases remaining between them. Germline CDR1 and CDR2: LNHDA and SQIVND (reference sequence). The CDR3 covers 17 residues. This TCR derives from a woman aged 25 to 39 in good health. This chain joins TRBV19 and TRBJ2-6; the D gene is possibly TRBD2 (5 bases). Sequencing was done on a sample of memory CD4+ T cells sorted from blood. Sample subset: CD45RA-negative fraction. Written as DNA, the CDR3 is TGTGCCAGTAGTATAGGAGGGCGGTTCTCTGGGGCCAACGTCCTGACTTTC. This codes for CASSIGGRFSGANVLTF. Complete variable domain (other parts from reference TRBV19 and TRBJ2-6): DGGITQSPKYLFRKEGQNVTLSCEQNLNHDAMYWYRQDPGQGLRLIYYSQIVNDFQKGDIAEGYSVSREKKESFPLTVTSAQKNPTAFYLCASSIGGRFSGANVLTFGAGSRLTVL.